One sample yielded the 3 T cell receptor beta chains listed below, sequenced in a study of T-cell reconstitution after alpha-beta-depleted transplantation in children. The authors prepared the TCRbeta library with unique molecular identifiers. TCRdb re-analysed the PCR reads in MiXCR, keeping a single row per CDR3 protein. The sample lists 500,000 or so distinct CDR3 sequences, approximately 32% occurring once. The starting material was PBMCs from the stem cell graft donor, obtained from the stem cell graft. The receptors come from a human donor who donated a stem cell graft to a child with aplastic anemia.

The V gene is TRBV24-1, the J gene TRBJ2-1; the match to TRBD1 covers 7 bases. This CDR3 comprises 16 residues. Germline CDR1 and CDR2: KGHDR and SFDVKD. V dropped 3 bases and J dropped 4; count of bases not matched to a gene: 8. The CDR3 sequence is CATSDTTGAHYNEQFF. The CDR3 DNA follows: TGTGCCACCAGTGATACTACAGGGGCCCATTACAATGAGCAGTTCTTC.

The chain uses TRBV25-1 and TRBJ1-1; no definite D call. The CDR3 runs to 13 residues. V lost 7 bases, J lost 1 base, and 10 bases lay in between. Germline values: CDR1 MGHDK, CDR2 SYGVNS. The CDR3 DNA reads TGTGCCAGCAAGGGTGTGGGGAACACTGAAGCTTTCTTT. Its translation: CASKGVGNTEAFF.

The chain is built from TRBV4-2 and TRBJ2-3; no clear D. Germline V gives CDR1 LGHNA, CDR2 YNFKEQ. V dropped 2 bases and J dropped 2 bases, with 8 bases sitting between them. This CDR3 has 14 residues. CDR3 residues: CASSQRINTDTQYF. The CDR3 coding sequence is TGTGCCAGCAGCCAAAGGATTAACACAGATACGCAGTATTTT.